The source of this T cell receptor beta chain is a study of persistence of HIV-infected CD4 T cells (dated by TCRdb to the early 2020s). Turning to the overall study: CMV- and HIV-1 Gag-responding CD4+ T cells were isolated from ART-treated individuals so that antigen-driven clonal expansion of HIV-1-infected cells could be examined. In the cross-participant TCR cluster analysis, roughly eight participants were included for CMV and roughly 7 participants were included for Gag. The clonality of all cells in each sorted population was assessed by TCRbeta sequencing, whereas the clonality of infected cells was assessed by proviral sequencing. Suppressive ART had been received by participants for a median of 8 years. Peripheral blood samples of up to about 200 mL were collected at multiple time points, except for a couple of participants, who underwent leukapheresis at a single time point.

Unmatched junction bases come to 15, with V trimmed by 7 bases and J by 7 bases. The CDR1 and CDR2 encoded by the germline V gene (reference sequence) are SEHNR and FQNEAQ. Counted from cysteine to phenylalanine, this CDR3 has 15 amino acids. Only the CDR3 region is kept as DNA, spanning 45 bases read in frame from base 1. Taken with the paper, the label for treatment or condition translates to: suppressive antiretroviral therapy. Lysates of CMV-infected fibroblasts were used at around 10 ug/mL for cell stimulation. Memory populations depleted of antigen-responding cells were obtained by sorting nonresponding CD40L-negative CD69-negative CD45RO-high memory CD4+ T cells. HIV-1-infected adults in whom suppressive ART had been started during chronic infection were enrolled as participants. For at least 4 years, participants had undetectable plasma HIV-1 RNA, below 50 copies/mL. To be included, participants needed a CD4+ T cell count above 400 cells/uL and a positive CMV serology. Before stimulation, PBMCs were isolated using density centrifugation and then depleted of CD8+ T cells. CD8-depleted PBMCs were stimulated for 18 hours with anti-CD28/CD49d costimulation, CD40-blocking antibody and enfuvirtide to prevent new infections. Cells were sorted on a Beckman Coulter MoFlo Legacy or XDP sorter, with propidium iodide excluding dead cells. For samples with more than one million cells, genomic DNA was extracted with the QIAamp DNA Mini Kit, and for all other samples the Quick-DNA Microprep Kit was used.

This clone is identified as medium-sized (0.01 to 0.1%). This receptor's antigen is unknown. No much larger clone is present one base from it, and per-base qualities are unavailable. What the study reported, not specific to this receptor: Bulk TCR analyses could not be restricted to the rare CMV-responding cells that actually carried HIV-1 proviruses. The study involved few individuals and tested only a limited range of antigens. TCRbeta richness in CMV- and Gag-responding cells was significantly lower than in anti-CD3/anti-CD28-responding cells; CMV-responding cells had higher oligoclonality than CD3/CD28-stimulated and Gag-responding cells. Enrichment of degenerate expanded CDR3beta sequences was found in antigen-responding cells, suggesting convergent selection of CD4+ responses to CMV and Gag. Within the same sorted populations, TCR oligoclonality correlated with proviral oligoclonality.

The immunoSEQ hsTCRB assay version 4, run in survey mode, was used to sequence TCRbeta repertoires from genomic DNA. For TCRbeta sequencing, genomic DNA was diluted to 9.5 to 10 ng/uL, and up to about 1 ug was used per sample. In the source study's methods: Analysis of the TCRbeta data was done in ImmunoSeq Analyzer 3.0, and diversity was computed on productive nucleotide rearrangements. Lower-bound TCR diversity was estimated with the improved Chao index, and clonality with the Gini coefficient using the Immunarch R package. Nucleotide rearrangements that differed but encoded the same CDR3beta amino acid sequence were counted as separate clonotypes. Differential abundance analysis identified TCRbeta sequences significantly enriched in antigen-responding cells relative to anti-CD3/anti-CD28-activated cells. TCRs were clustered by predicted peptide-MHC specificity with GLIPH2, both within individual participants and across merged participant data sets. TCRdb's version of the immuneACCESS table is confined to in-frame rearrangements and falls short of the full clone set. An unresolved V gene accounts for under half of the shortfall where checked; the remainder is of unknown origin. From that table come the V and J calls and clone size; the DNA was used to work out D and trimming. A total of tens of thousands of clones appear in this sample, 82% of them only once. The leading ten clones occupy under 7.5% of the sample.

The TCR was taken from an adult woman with HIV who was CMV-seropositive. Sample: CD4+ T cells sorted from PBMCs after roughly 17-hour stimulation, taken from a patient who received antiretroviral therapy. The sample's cell subset or site label is to be understood as: CD40L-CD69- CD45RO-high memory CD4 T cells not responding to CMV lysate. The V and J segments used are TRBV7-9 and TRBJ1-1; TRBD1 fits 7 bases in the junction. CDR3 sequence: CASTIGRAAGGEAFF. The DNA is as follows: TGTGCCAGCACCATCGGGCGCGCAGCAGGGGGTGAAGCTTTCTTT.